This TCR beta chain was captured in a study of blood T cell repertoires in COVID-19. Study-level background: The United States, Italy and Spain provided the acute and convalescent COVID-19 samples. T cells, B-cell-depleted T cells, or PBMCs provided the cDNA or gDNA that served as material.

The germline CDR1 and CDR2 sequences are SGHVS and FQNEAQ. This CDR3 spans 17 amino acids. The V end lost 3 bases, the J end lost 2 bases, and 18 bases lay between the germline ends. Patients at the Seattle site were enrolled during active infection and followed longitudinally. Under the authors' procedure: Using reference gene primer amplification, nucleated cell counts were estimated. Libraries were prepared by immunoSEQ multiplex PCR; TCRdb keeps only in-frame clonotypes and omits some of them. Clone size and the V and J calls come from that table; the DNA yielded D and trimming. The sample lists 250,000 to 300,000 clones, roughly nine tenths seen once, with over 8.5% in the top ten.

The sample comprised peripheral blood. The V call is TRBV7-8, the J call TRBJ2-3, with a weak D call TRBD2 (7 bases). The sequence came from a woman younger than 45 with COVID-19, enrolled during active disease. CDR3 loop: CASSLGAAGADTDTQYF. The DNA for the CDR3 is TGTGCCAGCAGCTTGGGCGCGGCGGGGGCCGACACAGATACGCAGTATTTT.